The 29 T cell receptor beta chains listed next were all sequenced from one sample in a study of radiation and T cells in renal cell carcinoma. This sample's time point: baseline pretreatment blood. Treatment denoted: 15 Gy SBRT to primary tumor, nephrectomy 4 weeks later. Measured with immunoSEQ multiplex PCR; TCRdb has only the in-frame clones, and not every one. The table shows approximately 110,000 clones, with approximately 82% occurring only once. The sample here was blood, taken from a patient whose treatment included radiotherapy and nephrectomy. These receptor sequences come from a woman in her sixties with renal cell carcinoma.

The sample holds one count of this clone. The DNA for the CDR3 is TGTGCCAGCAGAGCTAACACCCCAGAGACCCAGTACTTC. Amino acids: CASRANTPETQYF. The chain recombines TRBV5-6 with TRBJ2-5; D is undetermined. The ends were cut back, 5 bases at V and 4 bases at J, with 12 bases in the middle. From germline, CDR1 is SGHDT and CDR2 YYEEEE. This CDR3 contains 13 residues.

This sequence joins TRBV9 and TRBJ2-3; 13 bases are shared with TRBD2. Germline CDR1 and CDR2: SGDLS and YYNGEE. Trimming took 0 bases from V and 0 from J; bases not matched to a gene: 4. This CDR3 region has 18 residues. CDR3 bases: TGTGCCAGCAGCGTAGACGGGACTAGCGGGACGAGCACAGATACGCAGTATTTT. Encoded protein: CASSVDGTSGTSTDTQYF. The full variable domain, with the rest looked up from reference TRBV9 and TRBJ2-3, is DSGVTQTPKHLITATGQRVTLRCSPRSGDLSVYWYQQSLDQGLQFLIQYYNGEERAKGNILERFSAQQFPDLHSELNLSSLELGDSALYFCASSVDGTSGTSTDTQYFGPGTRLTVL.

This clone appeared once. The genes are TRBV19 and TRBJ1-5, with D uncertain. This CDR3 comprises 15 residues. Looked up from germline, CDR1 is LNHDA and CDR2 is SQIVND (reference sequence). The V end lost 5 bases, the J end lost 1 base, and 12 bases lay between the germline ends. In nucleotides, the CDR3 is TGTGCCAGTAGTCTTGGGGTTGGAAGCAATCAGCCCCAGCATTTT. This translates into CASSLGVGSNQPQHF.

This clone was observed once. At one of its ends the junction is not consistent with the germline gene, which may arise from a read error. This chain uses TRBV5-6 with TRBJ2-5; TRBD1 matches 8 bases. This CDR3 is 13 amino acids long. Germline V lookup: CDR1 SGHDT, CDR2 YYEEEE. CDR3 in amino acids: CASSLGDRKKGDF. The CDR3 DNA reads TGTGCCAGCAGCTTGGGGGACAGGAAAAAGGGGGACTTC.

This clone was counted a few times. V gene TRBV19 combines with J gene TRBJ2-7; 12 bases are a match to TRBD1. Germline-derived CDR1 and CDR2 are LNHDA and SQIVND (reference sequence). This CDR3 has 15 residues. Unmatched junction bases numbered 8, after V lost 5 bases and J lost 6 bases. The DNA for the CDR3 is TGTGCCAGTAGTGCTACCGGGACAGGGGGCATCGAGCAGTACTTC. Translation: CASSATGTGGIEQYF.

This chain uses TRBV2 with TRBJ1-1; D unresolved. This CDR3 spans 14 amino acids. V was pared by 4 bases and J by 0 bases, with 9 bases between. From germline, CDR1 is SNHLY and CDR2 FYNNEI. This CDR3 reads CASSVNQMNTEAFF. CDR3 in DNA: TGTGCCAGCAGTGTGAATCAGATGAACACTGAAGCTTTCTTT. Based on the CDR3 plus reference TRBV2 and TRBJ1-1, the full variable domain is EPEVTQTPSHQVTQMGQEVILRCVPISNHLYFYWYRQILGQKVEFLVSFYNNEISEKSEIFDDQFSVERPDGSNFTLKIRSTKLEDSAMYFCASSVNQMNTEAFFGQGTRLTVV.

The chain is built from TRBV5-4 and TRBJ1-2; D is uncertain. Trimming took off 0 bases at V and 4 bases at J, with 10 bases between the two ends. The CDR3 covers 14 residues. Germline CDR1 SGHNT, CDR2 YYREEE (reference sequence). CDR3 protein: CASSLGSSVYGYTF. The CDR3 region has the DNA TGTGCCAGCAGCTTGGGTTCGTCGGTCTATGGCTACACCTTC.

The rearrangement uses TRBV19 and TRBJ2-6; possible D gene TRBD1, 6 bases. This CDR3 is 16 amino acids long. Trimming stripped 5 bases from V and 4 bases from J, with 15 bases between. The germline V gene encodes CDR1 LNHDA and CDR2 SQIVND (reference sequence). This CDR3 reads CASSSLQGLGANVLTF. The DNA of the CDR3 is TGTGCCAGTAGTTCCCTGCAGGGGCTCGGGGCCAACGTCCTGACTTTC.

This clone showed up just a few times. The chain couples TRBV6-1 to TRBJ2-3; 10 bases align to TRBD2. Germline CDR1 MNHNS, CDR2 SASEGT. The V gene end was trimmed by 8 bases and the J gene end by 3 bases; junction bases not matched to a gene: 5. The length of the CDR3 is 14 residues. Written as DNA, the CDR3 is TGTGCCAGCCTAGGACTAGCGGTAACAGATACGCAGTATTTT. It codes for CASLGLAVTDTQYF.

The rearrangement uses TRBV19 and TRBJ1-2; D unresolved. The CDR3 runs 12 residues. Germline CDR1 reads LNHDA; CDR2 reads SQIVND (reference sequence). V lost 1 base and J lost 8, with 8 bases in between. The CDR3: CASSIGSAGYTF. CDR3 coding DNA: TGTGCCAGTAGTATAGGATCCGCCGGCTACACCTTC.

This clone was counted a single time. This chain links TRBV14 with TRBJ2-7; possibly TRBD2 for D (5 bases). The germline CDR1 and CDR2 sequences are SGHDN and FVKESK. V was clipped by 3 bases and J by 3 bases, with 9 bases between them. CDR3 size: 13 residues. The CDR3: CASSHPGVYEQYF. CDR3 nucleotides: TGTGCCAGCAGCCACCCCGGGGTCTACGAGCAGTACTTC.

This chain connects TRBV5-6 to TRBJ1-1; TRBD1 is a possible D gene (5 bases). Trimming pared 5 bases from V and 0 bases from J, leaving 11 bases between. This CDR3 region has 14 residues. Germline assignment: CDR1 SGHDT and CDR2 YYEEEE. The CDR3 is CASRWGLMNTEAFF. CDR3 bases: TGTGCCAGCAGATGGGGACTGATGAACACTGAAGCTTTCTTT.

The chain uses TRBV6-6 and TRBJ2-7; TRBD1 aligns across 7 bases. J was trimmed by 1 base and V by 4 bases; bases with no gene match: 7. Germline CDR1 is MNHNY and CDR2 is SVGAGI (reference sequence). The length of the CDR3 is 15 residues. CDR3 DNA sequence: TGTGCCAGCAGTTCCCAACGGGACAGTTCCTACGAGCAGTACTTC. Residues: CASSSQRDSSYEQYF.

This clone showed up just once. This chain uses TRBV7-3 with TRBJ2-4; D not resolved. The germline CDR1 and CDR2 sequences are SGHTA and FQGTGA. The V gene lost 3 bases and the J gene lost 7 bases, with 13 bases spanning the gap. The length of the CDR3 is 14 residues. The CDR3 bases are TGTGCCAGCAGCTTGAATAAGGTCACGAACATTCAGTACTTC. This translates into CASSLNKVTNIQYF. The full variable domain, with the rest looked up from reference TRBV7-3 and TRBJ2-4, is GAGVSQTPSNKVTEKGKYVELRCDPISGHTALYWYRQSLGQGPEFLIYFQGTGAADDSGLPNDRFFAVRPEGSVSTLKIQRTERGDSAVYLCASSLNKVTNIQYFGAGTRLSVL.

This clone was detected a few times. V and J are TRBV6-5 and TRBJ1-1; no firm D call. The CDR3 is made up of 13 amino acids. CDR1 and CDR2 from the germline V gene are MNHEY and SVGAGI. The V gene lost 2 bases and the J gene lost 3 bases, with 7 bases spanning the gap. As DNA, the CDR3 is TGTGCCAGCAGTTACGCCGCCTACACTGAAGCTTTCTTT. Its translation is CASSYAAYTEAFF.

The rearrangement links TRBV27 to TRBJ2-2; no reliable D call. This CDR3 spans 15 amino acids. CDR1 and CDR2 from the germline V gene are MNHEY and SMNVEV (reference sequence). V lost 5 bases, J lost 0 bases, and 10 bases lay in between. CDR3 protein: CASSPGRTNTGELFF. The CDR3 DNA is TGTGCCAGCAGTCCCGGACGCACGAACACCGGGGAGCTGTTTTTT.

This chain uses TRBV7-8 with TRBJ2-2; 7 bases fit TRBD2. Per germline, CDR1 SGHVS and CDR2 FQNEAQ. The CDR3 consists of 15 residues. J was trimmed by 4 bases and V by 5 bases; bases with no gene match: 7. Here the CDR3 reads CASSTRTSGTGELFF. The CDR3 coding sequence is TGTGCCAGCAGCACCCGGACTAGTGGCACCGGGGAGCTGTTTTTT.

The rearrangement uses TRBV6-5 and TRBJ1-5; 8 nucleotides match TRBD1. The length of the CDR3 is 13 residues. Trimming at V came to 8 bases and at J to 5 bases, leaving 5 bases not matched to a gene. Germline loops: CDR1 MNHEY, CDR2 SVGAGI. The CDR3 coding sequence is TGTGCCAGCGAACCAGGGGGCTATCAGCCCCAGCATTTT. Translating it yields CASEPGGYQPQHF.

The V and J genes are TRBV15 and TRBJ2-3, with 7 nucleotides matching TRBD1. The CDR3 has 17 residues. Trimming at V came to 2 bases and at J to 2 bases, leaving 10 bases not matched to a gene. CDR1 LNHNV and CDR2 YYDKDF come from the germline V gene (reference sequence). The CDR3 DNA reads TGTGCCACCAGCAGAAGTCTCACAGGGGCCGCCACAGATACGCAGTATTTT. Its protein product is CATSRSLTGAATDTQYF.

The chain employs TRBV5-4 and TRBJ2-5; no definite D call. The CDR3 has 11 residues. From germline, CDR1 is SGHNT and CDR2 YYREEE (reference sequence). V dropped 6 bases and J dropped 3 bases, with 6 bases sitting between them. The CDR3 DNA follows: TGTGCCAGCACCTGGGAAGAGACCCAGTACTTC. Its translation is CASTWEETQYF.

As DNA, the CDR3 is TGTGCCATCAGTGTTCAGGACAGGGTCGGGGGCGGACCCCTCCACTTT. Its translation: CAISVQDRVGGGPLHF. The J gene is TRBJ1-6, the V gene TRBV10-3; the match to TRBD1 covers 8 bases. The CDR3 length is 16 residues. After removal of 4 bases from V and 12 bases from J, the junction contained 14 bases not matched to a gene. The germline V gene has CDR1 ENHRY and CDR2 SYGVKD.

CDR3 bases: TGTGCCAGCAGCCACGGGAGGGCTTATGGGGATGAGCAGTTCTTC. This encodes CASSHGRAYGDEQFF. The V call is TRBV11-3, the J call TRBJ2-1; 8 nucleotides agree with TRBD2. Germline CDR1 is SGHNT and CDR2 is YENEEA. V dropped 5 bases and J dropped 8; count of bases not matched to a gene: 11. This CDR3 has 15 amino acids.

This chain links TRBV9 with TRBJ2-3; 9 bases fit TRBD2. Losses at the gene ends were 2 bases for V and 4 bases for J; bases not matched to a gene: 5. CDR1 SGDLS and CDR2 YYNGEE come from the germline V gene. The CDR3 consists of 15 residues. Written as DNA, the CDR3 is TGTGCCAGCAGCGTCCGCGGGGGGGCAGCAGATACGCAGTATTTT. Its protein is CASSVRGGAADTQYF. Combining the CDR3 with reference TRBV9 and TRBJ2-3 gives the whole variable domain DSGVTQTPKHLITATGQRVTLRCSPRSGDLSVYWYQQSLDQGLQFLIQYYNGEERAKGNILERFSAQQFPDLHSELNLSSLELGDSALYFCASSVRGGAADTQYFGPGTRLTVL.

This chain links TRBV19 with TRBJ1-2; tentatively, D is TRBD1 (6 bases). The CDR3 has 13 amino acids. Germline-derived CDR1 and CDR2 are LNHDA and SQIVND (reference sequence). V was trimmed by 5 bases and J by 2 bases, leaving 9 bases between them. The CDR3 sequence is CASSFRGNYGYTF. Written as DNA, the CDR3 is TGTGCCAGTAGTTTCAGGGGAAACTATGGCTACACCTTC.

CDR3 DNA sequence: TGCGCCAGCAGCCAAGAAGAGTTCGGCCCCCAGCATTTT. It yields the protein CASSQEEFGPQHF. The rearrangement links TRBV4-1 to TRBJ1-5; D is unresolved. This CDR3 region has 13 residues. Deletions cut 0 bases from V and 10 bases from J, with 10 bases between. CDR1 is MGHRA, CDR2 YSYEKL, per germline.

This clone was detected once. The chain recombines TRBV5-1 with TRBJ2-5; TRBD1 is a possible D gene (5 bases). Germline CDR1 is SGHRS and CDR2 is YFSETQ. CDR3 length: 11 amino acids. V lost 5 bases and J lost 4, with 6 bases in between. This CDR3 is CASRQGETQYF. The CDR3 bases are TGCGCCAGCAGGCAGGGAGAGACCCAGTACTTC. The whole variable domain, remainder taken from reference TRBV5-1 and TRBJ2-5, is KAGVTQTPRYLIKTRGQQVTLSCSPISGHRSVSWYQQTPGQGLQFLFEYFSETQRNKGNFPGRFSGRQFSNSRSEMNVSTLELGDSALYLCASRQGETQYFGPGTRLLVL.

The CDR3 coding sequence is TGCGCCAGCAGCTTGGCCCCGAGCACAGATACGCAGTATTTT. This gives the protein CASSLAPSTDTQYF. The V and J genes are TRBV5-1 and TRBJ2-3; D remains ambiguous. There are 14 residues in the CDR3. With 0 bases removed from V and 0 bases from J, the gap between germline ends came to 5 bases. Looked up from germline, CDR1 is SGHRS and CDR2 is YFSETQ.

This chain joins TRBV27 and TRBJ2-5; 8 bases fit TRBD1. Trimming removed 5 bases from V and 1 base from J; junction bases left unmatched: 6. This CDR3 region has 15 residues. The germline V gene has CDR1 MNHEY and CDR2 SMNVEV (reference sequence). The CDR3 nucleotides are TGTGCCAGCAGTGCCTGGACAGGGTCCCAAGAGACCCAGTACTTC. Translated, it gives CASSAWTGSQETQYF.

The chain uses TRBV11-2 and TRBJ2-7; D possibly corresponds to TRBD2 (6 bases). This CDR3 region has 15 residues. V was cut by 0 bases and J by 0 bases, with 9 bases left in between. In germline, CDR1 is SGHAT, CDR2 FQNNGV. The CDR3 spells CASSLEAGPSYEQYF. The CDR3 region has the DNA TGTGCCAGCAGCTTAGAGGCGGGACCCTCCTACGAGCAGTACTTC.